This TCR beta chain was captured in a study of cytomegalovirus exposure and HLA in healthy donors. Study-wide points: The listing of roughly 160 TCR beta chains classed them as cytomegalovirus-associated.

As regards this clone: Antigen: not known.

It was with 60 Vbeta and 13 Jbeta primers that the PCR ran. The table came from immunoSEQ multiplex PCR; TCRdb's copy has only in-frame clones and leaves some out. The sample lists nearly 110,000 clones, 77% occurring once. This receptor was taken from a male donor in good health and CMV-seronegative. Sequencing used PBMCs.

CDR3 loop: CAISSLQGADTQYF. Written as DNA, the CDR3 is TGTGCCATCAGTTCCTTACAGGGGGCGGATACGCAGTATTTT. This chain connects TRBV10-3 to TRBJ2-3; 9 bases line up with TRBD1. Trimming cost V 5 bases and J 6 bases; bases outside gene matches: 6. This CDR3 has 14 amino acids. The V gene's germline CDR1 is ENHRY and CDR2 SYGVKD.